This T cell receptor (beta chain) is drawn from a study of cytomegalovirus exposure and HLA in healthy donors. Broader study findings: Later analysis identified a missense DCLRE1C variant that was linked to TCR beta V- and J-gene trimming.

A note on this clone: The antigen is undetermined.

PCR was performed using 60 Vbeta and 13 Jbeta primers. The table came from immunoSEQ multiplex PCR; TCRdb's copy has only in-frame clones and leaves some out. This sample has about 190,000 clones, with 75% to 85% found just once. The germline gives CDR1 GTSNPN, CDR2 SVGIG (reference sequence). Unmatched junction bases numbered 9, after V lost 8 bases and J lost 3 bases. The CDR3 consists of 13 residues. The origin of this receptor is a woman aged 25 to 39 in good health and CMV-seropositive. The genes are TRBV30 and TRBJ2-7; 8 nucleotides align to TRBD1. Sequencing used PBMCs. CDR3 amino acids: CAARQGPLYEQYF. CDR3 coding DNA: TGTGCCGCCAGACAGGGGCCGCTCTACGAGCAGTACTTC.